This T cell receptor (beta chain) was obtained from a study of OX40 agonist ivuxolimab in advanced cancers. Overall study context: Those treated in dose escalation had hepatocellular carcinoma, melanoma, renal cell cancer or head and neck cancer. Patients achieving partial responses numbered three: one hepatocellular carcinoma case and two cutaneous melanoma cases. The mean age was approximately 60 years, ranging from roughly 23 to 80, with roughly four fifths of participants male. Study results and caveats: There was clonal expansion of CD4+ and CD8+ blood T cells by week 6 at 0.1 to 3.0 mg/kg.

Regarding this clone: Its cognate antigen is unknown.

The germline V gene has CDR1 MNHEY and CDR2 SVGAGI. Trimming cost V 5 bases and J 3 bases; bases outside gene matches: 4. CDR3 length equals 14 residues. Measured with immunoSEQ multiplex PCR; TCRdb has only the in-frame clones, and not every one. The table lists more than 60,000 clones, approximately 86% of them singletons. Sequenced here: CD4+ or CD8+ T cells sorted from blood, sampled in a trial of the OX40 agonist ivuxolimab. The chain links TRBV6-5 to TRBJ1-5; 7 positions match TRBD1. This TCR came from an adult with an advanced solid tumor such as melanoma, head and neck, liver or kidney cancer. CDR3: CASSKTGDNQPQHF. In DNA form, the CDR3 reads TGTGCCAGCAGTAAAACAGGGGACAATCAGCCCCAGCATTTT.